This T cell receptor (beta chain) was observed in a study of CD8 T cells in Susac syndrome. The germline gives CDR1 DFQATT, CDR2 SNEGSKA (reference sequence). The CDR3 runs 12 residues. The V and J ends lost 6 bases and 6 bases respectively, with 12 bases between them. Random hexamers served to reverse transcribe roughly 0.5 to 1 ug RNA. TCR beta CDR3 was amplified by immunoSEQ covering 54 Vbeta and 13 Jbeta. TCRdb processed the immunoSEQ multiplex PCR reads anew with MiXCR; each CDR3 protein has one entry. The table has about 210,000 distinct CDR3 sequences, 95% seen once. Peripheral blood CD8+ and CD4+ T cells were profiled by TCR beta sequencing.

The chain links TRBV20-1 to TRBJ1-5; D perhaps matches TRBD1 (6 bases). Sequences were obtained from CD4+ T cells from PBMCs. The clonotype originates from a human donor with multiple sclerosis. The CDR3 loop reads CSAGGGGQPQHF. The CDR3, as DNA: TGCAGTGCAGGGGGTGGCGGTCAGCCCCAGCATTTT.